This TCR beta chain was found in a study of CD8+ T cells in alopecia areata. TCR sequencing used cDNA made by reverse transcription of extracted RNA. Here immunoSEQ multiplex PCR was the method, and the copy in TCRdb shows in-frame clones only, minus some. The data show some 170,000 clones, with roughly 60% seen just once and about 1.7% held by the top ten. Germline trimming cut 3 bases from V and 0 bases from J; bases unmatched to any gene: 2. Per germline, CDR1 SGHDT and CDR2 YYEEEE. The CDR3 is 14 residues long. This rearrangement joins TRBV5-6 to TRBJ1-2, with 7 bases fitting TRBD1. This receptor was identified in a human donor with alopecia areata. Specimen: CD4+ T cells sorted from blood, collected at week 0. CDR3 amino acids: CASSSGTANYGYTF. In nucleotides, the CDR3 is TGTGCCAGCAGCTCCGGGACAGCTAACTATGGCTACACCTTC.